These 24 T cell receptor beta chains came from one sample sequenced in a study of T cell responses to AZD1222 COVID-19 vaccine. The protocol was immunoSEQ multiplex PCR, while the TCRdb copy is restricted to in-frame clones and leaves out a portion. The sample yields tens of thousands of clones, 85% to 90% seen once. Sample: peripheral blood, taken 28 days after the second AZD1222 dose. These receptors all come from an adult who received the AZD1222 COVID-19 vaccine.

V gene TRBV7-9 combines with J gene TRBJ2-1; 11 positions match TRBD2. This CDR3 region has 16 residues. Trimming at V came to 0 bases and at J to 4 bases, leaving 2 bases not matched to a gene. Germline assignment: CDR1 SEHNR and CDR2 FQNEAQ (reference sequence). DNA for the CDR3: TGTGCCAGCAGCTTAGCCGGGACTAGCGGTTACAATGAGCAGTTCTTC. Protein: CASSLAGTSGYNEQFF.

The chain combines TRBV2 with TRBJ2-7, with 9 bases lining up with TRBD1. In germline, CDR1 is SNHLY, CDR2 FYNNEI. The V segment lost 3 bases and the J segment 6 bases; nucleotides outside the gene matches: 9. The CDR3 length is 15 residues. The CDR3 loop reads CASSDPTGGAGEQYF. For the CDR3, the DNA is TGTGCCAGCAGTGATCCCACAGGGGGCGCGGGCGAGCAGTACTTC.

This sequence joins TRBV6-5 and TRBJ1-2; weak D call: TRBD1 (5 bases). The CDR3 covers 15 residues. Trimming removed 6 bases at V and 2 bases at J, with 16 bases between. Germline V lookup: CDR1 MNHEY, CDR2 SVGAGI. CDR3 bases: TGTGCCAGCAGGGATAACCGGGACGGGAACTATGGCTACACCTTC. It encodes CASRDNRDGNYGYTF.

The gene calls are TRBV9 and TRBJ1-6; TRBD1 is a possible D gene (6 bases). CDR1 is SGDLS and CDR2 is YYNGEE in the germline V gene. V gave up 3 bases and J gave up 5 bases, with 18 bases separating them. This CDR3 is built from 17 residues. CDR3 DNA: TGTGCCAGCAGCGCCACGACGGGGGCCAGAAATAATTCACCCCTCCACTTT. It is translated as CASSATTGARNNSPLHF. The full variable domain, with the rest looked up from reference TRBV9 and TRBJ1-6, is DSGVTQTPKHLITATGQRVTLRCSPRSGDLSVYWYQQSLDQGLQFLIQYYNGEERAKGNILERFSAQQFPDLHSELNLSSLELGDSALYFCASSATTGARNNSPLHFGNGTRLTVT.

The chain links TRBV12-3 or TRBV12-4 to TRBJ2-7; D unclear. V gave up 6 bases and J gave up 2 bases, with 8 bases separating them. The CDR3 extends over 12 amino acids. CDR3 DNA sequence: TGTGCCAGCAGCCCACGGGCCTACGAGCAGTACTTC. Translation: CASSPRAYEQYF.

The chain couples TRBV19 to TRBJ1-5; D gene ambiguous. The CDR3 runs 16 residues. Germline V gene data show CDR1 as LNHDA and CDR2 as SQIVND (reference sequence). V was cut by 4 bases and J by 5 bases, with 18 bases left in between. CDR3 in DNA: TGTGCCAGTAGTAACACATACCCAACAGAGGATCAGCCCCAGCATTTT. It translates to CASSNTYPTEDQPQHF. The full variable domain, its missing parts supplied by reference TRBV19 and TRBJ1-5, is DGGITQSPKYLFRKEGQNVTLSCEQNLNHDAMYWYRQDPGQGLRLIYYSQIVNDFQKGDIAEGYSVSREKKESFPLTVTSAQKNPTAFYLCASSNTYPTEDQPQHFGDGTRLSIL.

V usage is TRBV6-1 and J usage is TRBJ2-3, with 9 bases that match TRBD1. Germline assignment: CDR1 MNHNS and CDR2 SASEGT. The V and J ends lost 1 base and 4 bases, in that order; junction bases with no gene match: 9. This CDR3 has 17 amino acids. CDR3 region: CASSEGLTGGIADTQYF. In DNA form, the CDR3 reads TGTGCCAGCAGTGAAGGCCTTACAGGGGGCATAGCAGATACGCAGTATTTT.

The CDR3 here is CASSGQGAEGYTF. In nucleotides, the CDR3 is TGTGCCAGCTCCGGGCAGGGGGCGGAAGGCTACACCTTC. The chain has TRBV7-9 and TRBJ1-2; 8 bases agree with TRBD1. Germline CDR1 and CDR2: SEHNR and FQNEAQ (reference sequence). V trimming: 8 bases; J trimming: 8 bases; junction bases outside the gene matches: 10. The length of the CDR3 is 13 residues.

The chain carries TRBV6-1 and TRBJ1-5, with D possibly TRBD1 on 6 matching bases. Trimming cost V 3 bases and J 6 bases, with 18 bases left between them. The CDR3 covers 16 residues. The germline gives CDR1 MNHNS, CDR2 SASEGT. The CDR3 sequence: CASSDLRGVAGQPQHF. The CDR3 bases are TGTGCCAGCAGTGACCTCAGGGGTGTAGCCGGTCAGCCCCAGCATTTT.

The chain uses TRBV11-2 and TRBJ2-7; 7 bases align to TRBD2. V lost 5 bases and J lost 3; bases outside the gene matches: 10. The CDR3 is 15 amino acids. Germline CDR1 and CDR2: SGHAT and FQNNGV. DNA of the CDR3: TGTGCCAGCAGCCAAGGGGCAGGCGGGAGCTACGAGCAGTACTTC. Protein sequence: CASSQGAGGSYEQYF.

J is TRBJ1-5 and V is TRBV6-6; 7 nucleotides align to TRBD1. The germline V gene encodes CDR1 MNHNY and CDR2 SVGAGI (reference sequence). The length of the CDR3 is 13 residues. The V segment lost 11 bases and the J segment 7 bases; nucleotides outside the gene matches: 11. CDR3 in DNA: TGTGCCCATCGGGCCCTGACAGGGCAGCCCCAGCATTTT. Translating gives CAHRALTGQPQHF.

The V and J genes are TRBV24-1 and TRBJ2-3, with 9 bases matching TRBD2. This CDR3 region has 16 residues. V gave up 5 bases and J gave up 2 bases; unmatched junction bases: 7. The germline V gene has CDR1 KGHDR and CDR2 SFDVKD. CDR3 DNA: TGTGCCACCAGTGCACCTCTAGCGGGGCACACAGATACGCAGTATTTT. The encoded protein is CATSAPLAGHTDTQYF.

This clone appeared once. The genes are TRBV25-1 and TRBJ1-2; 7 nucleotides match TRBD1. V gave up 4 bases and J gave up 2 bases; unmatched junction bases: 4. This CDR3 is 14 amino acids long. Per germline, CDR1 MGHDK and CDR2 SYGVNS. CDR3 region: CASSAGDSNYGYTF. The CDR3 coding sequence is TGTGCCAGCAGTGCCGGGGACAGCAACTATGGCTACACCTTC.

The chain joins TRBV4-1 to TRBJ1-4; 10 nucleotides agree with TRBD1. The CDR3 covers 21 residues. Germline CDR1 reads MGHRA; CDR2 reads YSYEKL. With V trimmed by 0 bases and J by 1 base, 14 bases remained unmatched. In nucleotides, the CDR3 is TGCGCCAGCAGCCAAGATGGGCTCCTGGACAGGGGGAAGATAACTAATGAAAAACTGTTTTTT. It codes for CASSQDGLLDRGKITNEKLFF.

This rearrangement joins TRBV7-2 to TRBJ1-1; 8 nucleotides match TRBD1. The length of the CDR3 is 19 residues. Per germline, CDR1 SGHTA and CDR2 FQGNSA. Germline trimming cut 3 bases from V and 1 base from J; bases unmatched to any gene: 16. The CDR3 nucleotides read TGTGCCAGCAGCTTCCGACATAACCGGGATCAGGGGGCGAACACTGAAGCTTTCTTT. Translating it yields CASSFRHNRDQGANTEAFF.

CDR3 sequence (DNA): TGTGCCAGCAGCCTAGGCAGCTTGAACACTGAAGCTTTCTTT. This codes for CASSLGSLNTEAFF. The chain uses TRBV28 and TRBJ1-1; D remains ambiguous. V was cut by 6 bases and J by 0 bases, with 11 bases left in between. The CDR3 has 14 residues. CDR1 and CDR2 (germline): MDHEN, SYDVKM.

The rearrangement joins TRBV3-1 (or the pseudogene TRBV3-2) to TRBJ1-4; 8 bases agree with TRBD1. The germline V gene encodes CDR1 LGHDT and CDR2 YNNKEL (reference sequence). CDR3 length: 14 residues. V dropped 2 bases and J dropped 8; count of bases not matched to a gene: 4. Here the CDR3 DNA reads TGTGCCAGCAGCCAACAGGGGGCTGGAGAAAAACTGTTTTTT. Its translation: CASSQQGAGEKLFF.

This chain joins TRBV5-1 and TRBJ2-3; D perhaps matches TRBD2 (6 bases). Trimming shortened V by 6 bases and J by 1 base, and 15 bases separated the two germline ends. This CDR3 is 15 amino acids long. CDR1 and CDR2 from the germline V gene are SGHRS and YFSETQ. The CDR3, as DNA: TGCGCCAGCATGTACTCGGCGGGACGCACAGATACGCAGTATTTT. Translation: CASMYSAGRTDTQYF.

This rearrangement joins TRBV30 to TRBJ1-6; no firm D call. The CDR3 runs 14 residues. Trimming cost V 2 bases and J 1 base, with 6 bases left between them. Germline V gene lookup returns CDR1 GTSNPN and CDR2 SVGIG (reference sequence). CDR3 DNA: TGTGCCTGGAGTTCGGCTTCCTATAATTCACCCCTCCACTTT. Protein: CAWSSASYNSPLHF.

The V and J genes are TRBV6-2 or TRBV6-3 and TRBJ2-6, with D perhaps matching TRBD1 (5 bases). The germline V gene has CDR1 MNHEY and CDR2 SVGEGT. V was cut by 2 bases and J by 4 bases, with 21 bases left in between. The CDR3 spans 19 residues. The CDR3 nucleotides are TGTGCCAGCAGTTACCATTTACTACTTCAGGGTGCGGGGGCCAACGTCCTGACTTTC. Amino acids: CASSYHLLLQGAGANVLTF.

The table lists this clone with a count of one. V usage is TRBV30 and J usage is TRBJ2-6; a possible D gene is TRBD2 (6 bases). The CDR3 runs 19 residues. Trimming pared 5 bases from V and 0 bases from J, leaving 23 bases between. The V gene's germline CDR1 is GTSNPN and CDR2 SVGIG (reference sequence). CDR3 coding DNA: TGTGCCTGGGCGGGACTGGGGGTACTACGGGGCTCTGGGGCCAACGTCCTGACTTTC. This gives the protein CAWAGLGVLRGSGANVLTF.

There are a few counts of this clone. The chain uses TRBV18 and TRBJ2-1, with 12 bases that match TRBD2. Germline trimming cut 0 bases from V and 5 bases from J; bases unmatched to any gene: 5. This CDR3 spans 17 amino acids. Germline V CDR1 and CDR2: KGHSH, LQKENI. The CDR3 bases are TGTGCCAGCTCACCACCCTCTAGCGGGGGGGTCAACAATGAGCAGTTCTTC. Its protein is CASSPPSSGGVNNEQFF.

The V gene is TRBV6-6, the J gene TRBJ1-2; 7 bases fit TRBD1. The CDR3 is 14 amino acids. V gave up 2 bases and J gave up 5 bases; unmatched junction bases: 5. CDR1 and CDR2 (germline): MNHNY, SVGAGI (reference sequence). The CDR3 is CASSYTDRAYGYTF. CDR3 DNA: TGTGCCAGCAGTTACACCGACAGGGCTTATGGCTACACCTTC.

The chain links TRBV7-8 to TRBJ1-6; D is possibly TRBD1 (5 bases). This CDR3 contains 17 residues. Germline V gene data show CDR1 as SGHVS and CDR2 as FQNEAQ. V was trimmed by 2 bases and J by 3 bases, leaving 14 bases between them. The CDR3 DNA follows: TGTGCCAGCAGCTTACGGTTCGTGACAGACTATAATTCACCCCTCCACTTT. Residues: CASSLRFVTDYNSPLHF.